The 18 T cell receptor beta chains presented below share a single source sample, sequenced in a study of radiation and T cells in renal cell carcinoma. As for time point: blood 4 weeks post-SBRT, at nephrectomy. Treatment reported: 15 Gy SBRT to primary tumor, nephrectomy 4 weeks later. Clones were read by immunoSEQ multiplex PCR, and TCRdb kept only the in-frame ones, dropping some. The repertoire holds tens of thousands of clones, roughly four fifths seen once, with about 26% in the top ten. The source material was blood, sampled from a patient whose treatment included radiotherapy and nephrectomy. The source of these receptors is a woman aged 65 to 85 with renal cell carcinoma.

Here the CDR3 reads CATSHRVANTGELFF. The CDR3 nucleotides are TGTGCCACCTCGCACAGGGTCGCGAACACCGGGGAGCTGTTTTTT. The rearrangement uses TRBV7-6 and TRBJ2-2, with D perhaps matching TRBD1 (6 bases). Trimming removed 10 bases from V and 0 bases from J, with 15 bases in between. Per germline, CDR1 SGHVS and CDR2 FNYEAQ. The CDR3 is 15 amino acids.

This chain uses TRBV9 with TRBJ1-2; TRBD1 might be the D (5 bases). Germline CDR1 and CDR2: SGDLS and YYNGEE. The CDR3 totals 17 residues. V lost 3 bases to trimming and J lost 0 bases, with 18 bases between them. CDR3 nucleotides: TGTGCCAGCAGCGCGGTGGTGGGGGACGGCTCTAACTATGGCTACACCTTC. Translated: CASSAVVGDGSNYGYTF.

Turning to this clone: Germline and junction disagree at one end, which may indicate a read error. In the same sample, other DNA sequences code for this CDR3. This chain links TRBV6-1 with TRBJ1-2, with no clear D. From germline, CDR1 is MNHNS and CDR2 SASEGT. The length of the CDR3 is 13 residues. The CDR3 sequence: CATPGVVNYGYTF. The CDR3 DNA reads TGCGCCACCCCCGGGGTAGTTAACTATGGCTACACCTTC.

The chain uses TRBV10-3 and TRBJ2-3; D might be TRBD2 (6 bases). Germline values: CDR1 ENHRY, CDR2 SYGVKD. The CDR3 is 14 amino acids. V shed 6 bases and J shed 2 bases, with 12 bases lying between them. CDR3 protein: CAIRSAGSTDTQYF. CDR3 coding DNA: TGTGCCATCAGGTCTGCGGGGTCCACAGATACGCAGTATTTT.

The rearrangement uses TRBV2 and TRBJ1-2; 7 bases fit TRBD1. The CDR3 length is 13 residues. Trimming removed 7 bases from V and 5 bases from J; junction bases left unmatched: 7. Germline CDR1 is SNHLY and CDR2 is FYNNEI. CDR3: CASTAQGVYGYTF. The CDR3 DNA sequence: TGTGCCAGCACCGCTCAGGGGGTTTATGGCTACACCTTC.

The V gene is TRBV2, the J gene TRBJ2-5, with TRBD1 identical over 7 bases. The assigned J gene may be wrong: the sequence end matches TRBJ2-7 better. CDR3 length: 14 residues. Per germline, CDR1 SNHLY and CDR2 FYNNEI. This CDR3 is CASNRQGAAYEQYF. The CDR3 DNA sequence: TGTGCCAGCAATCGACAGGGTGCGGCCTACGAGCAGTACTTC.

This clone was observed a few times. The V gene is TRBV5-6, the J gene TRBJ1-1; D remains ambiguous. Germline V gene lookup returns CDR1 SGHDT and CDR2 YYEEEE. Trimming took 2 bases from V and 2 from J, leaving 1 base between them. CDR3 length: 11 residues. In DNA form, the CDR3 reads TGTGCCAGCAGCTTCAACACTGAAGCTTTCTTT. This translates into CASSFNTEAFF.

The chain employs TRBV7-8 and TRBJ2-7, with 9 positions matching TRBD2. The CDR3 spans 17 residues. From germline, CDR1 is SGHVS and CDR2 FQNEAQ. V lost 3 bases and J lost 3; bases outside the gene matches: 12. CDR3 in amino acids: CASSLTSGSSKVYEQYF. CDR3 bases: TGTGCCAGCAGCTTGACTAGCGGTTCATCCAAGGTCTACGAGCAGTACTTC.

The rearrangement uses TRBV11-2 and TRBJ2-7, with D perhaps given as TRBD1 or TRBD2 (5 bases each). This CDR3 comprises 14 residues. Trimming pared 3 bases from V and 3 bases from J, leaving 12 bases between. Germline V lookup: CDR1 SGHAT, CDR2 FQNNGV. CDR3 coding DNA: TGTGCCAGCAGCTTCCTGGGGGAATTCTACGAGCAGTACTTC. Protein product: CASSFLGEFYEQYF. Full variable domain (outside the CDR3, taken from reference TRBV11-2 and TRBJ2-7): EAGVAQSPRYKIIEKRQSVAFWCNPISGHATLYWYQQILGQGPKLLIQFQNNGVVDDSQLPKDRFSAERLKGVDSTLKIQPAKLEDSAVYLCASSFLGEFYEQYFGPGTRLTVT.

This sequence joins TRBV12-5 and TRBJ2-7, with D hard to call. This CDR3 is 13 amino acids long. The germline V gene has CDR1 LGHNT and CDR2 FRNRAP. V gave up 1 base and J gave up 6 bases, with 10 bases separating them. The CDR3 DNA reads as TGTGCTAGTGGTTTGGCTAGAAATAGCGAGCAGTACTTC. It translates to CASGLARNSEQYF.

This clone was observed a single time. CDR3 amino acids: CASDPGDYGYTF. In DNA form, the CDR3 reads TGTGCCAGTGATCCGGGGGACTATGGCTACACCTTC. This sequence joins TRBV28 and TRBJ1-2, with D possibly TRBD1 on 5 matching bases. CDR1 and CDR2 (germline): MDHEN, SYDVKM. V gave up 9 bases and J gave up 3 bases, with 11 bases separating them. This CDR3 comprises 12 residues.

The CDR3, as DNA: TGTGCCAGCAGACATCCGGGACAGAGGAACACTGAAGCTTTCTTT. Residues: CASRHPGQRNTEAFF. The gene calls are TRBV7-6 and TRBJ1-1, with 7 bases identical to TRBD1. Germline CDR1 and CDR2: SGHVS and FNYEAQ. Trimming removed 6 bases from V and 1 base from J; junction bases left unmatched: 8. The CDR3 runs 15 residues.

The chain has TRBV7-3 and TRBJ2-3; D gene ambiguous. From germline, CDR1 is SGHTA and CDR2 FQGTGA. V was trimmed by 2 bases and J by 1 base, leaving 7 bases between them. The CDR3 has 14 amino acids. The CDR3 DNA follows: TGTGCCAGCAGCTTAGGGCCTGGCACAGATACGCAGTATTTT. Residues: CASSLGPGTDTQYF.

The J gene is TRBJ1-3, the V gene TRBV7-2, with D uncertain. Trimming pared 5 bases from V and 0 bases from J, leaving 14 bases between. The CDR3 extends over 16 amino acids. CDR1 is SGHTA and CDR2 is FQGNSA in the germline V gene. This CDR3 reads CASSPREVLSGNTIYF. In DNA, the CDR3 is TGTGCCAGCAGCCCTCGGGAGGTCCTCTCTGGAAACACCATATATTTT.

This sequence joins TRBV5-4 and TRBJ2-2; no reliable D call. V was pared by 4 bases and J by 1 base, with 11 bases between. CDR1 is SGHNT, CDR2 YYREEE, per germline (reference sequence). The CDR3 spans 15 residues. CDR3 loop: CASSPRTGNTGELFF. In nucleotides, the CDR3 is TGTGCCAGCAGCCCCCGGACGGGGAACACCGGGGAGCTGTTTTTT.

The chain carries TRBV7-8 and TRBJ2-2; the D is unclear. This CDR3 is 12 amino acids long. Trimming took off 6 bases at V and 1 base at J, with 3 bases between the two ends. Germline assignment: CDR1 SGHVS and CDR2 FQNEAQ. The CDR3 is CASRKNTGELFF. Written as DNA, the CDR3 is TGTGCCAGCAGAAAGAACACCGGGGAGCTGTTTTTT.

This clone is a singleton in its sample. The chain combines TRBV6-1 with TRBJ1-4, with D hard to call. The germline V gene has CDR1 MNHNS and CDR2 SASEGT. The CDR3 is 15 amino acids. V lost 2 bases to trimming and J lost 2 bases, with 9 bases between them. CDR3 sequence (DNA): TGTGCCAGCAGTGAAATGGTTAGGACTAATGAAAAACTGTTTTTT. Protein product: CASSEMVRTNEKLFF.

The genes are TRBV18 and TRBJ1-5; D unresolved. The V gene lost 4 bases and the J gene lost 8 bases, with 9 bases spanning the gap. Germline lookup yields CDR1 KGHSH and CDR2 LQKENI. CDR3 length: 12 residues. CDR3 in DNA: TGTGCCAGCTCACGGGAGGTGGAGCCCCAGCATTTT. It translates to CASSREVEPQHF.